This T cell receptor (beta chain) was found in a study of T cells in Graves' hyperthyroidism and ophthalmopathy. Regarding the study as a whole: Within blood appeared most thyroid clonotypes that had expanded above 0.001.

Germline trimming cut 4 bases from V and 3 bases from J; bases unmatched to any gene: 4. The CDR3 consists of 14 residues. The germline gives CDR1 SQVTM, CDR2 ANQGSEA. What was amplified from RNA transcripts were TCR beta CDR3 regions. Researchers ran a first-round RT-PCR on the TCR CDR3 using the HTBI primer set. MiXCR, run by TCRdb on the multiplex PCR reads, gives a single entry per CDR3 protein. The profile covers roughly 380,000 distinct CDR3 sequences, with 15% to 20% appearing a single time and roughly a sixth taken by the ten largest. This clonotype was seen at least ten times. Antigen unknown.

This chain uses TRBV29-1 with TRBJ2-7; 12 positions match TRBD2. The receptor was derived from a woman between 40 and 55 years old with Graves' ophthalmopathy. The sample consisted of blood. The DNA for the CDR3 is TGCAGCGTTGGGACTAGCGGGACCAACTACGAGCAGTACTTC. Translating it yields CSVGTSGTNYEQYF.